This T cell receptor beta chain was sequenced in a study of blood T cell repertoires in COVID-19. At the level of the study: Collection of acute and convalescent COVID-19 samples took place in the United States, Italy and Spain.

This clone has just one count. The CDR3 is 11 residues long. Looked up from germline, CDR1 is SNHLY and CDR2 is FYNNEI. V lost 6 bases and J lost 6, with 9 bases in between. Authors' analysis steps: Amplifying reference gene primers gave estimates of nucleated cell counts. The table came from immunoSEQ multiplex PCR; TCRdb's copy has only in-frame clones and leaves some out. The V and J calls and clone size were taken over from that table, and D and trimming were inferred from the DNA. This sample has roughly 150,000 clones, with around 84% found just once. The chain carries TRBV2 and TRBJ2-7, with D possibly TRBD1 on 5 matching bases. The origin of this receptor is an elderly woman with acute or convalescent COVID-19. Sequencing used peripheral blood. CDR3 nucleotides: TGTGCCAGCAGGGTTACAGGCGAGCAGTACTTC. This translates into CASRVTGEQYF. Supplemented by reference TRBV2 and TRBJ2-7, the full variable domain reads EPEVTQTPSHQVTQMGQEVILRCVPISNHLYFYWYRQILGQKVEFLVSFYNNEISEKSEIFDDQFSVERPDGSNFTLKIRSTKLEDSAMYFCASRVTGEQYFGPGTRLTVT.